This is a list of T cell receptor beta chains from one sample in a study of blood T cells in healthy people across ages. TCRdb used MiXCR to reprocess the 5' RACE reads, holding one entry per CDR3 protein. Of 1.6 million or so distinct CDR3 sequences in the sample, about 32% are singletons; the top ten hold 10% to 12%. Sequencing was carried out using blood. Receptors originate from a woman younger than 45 in good health. CDR3s include the opening cysteine and the closing phenylalanine or tryptophan.

V	J	CDR3
TRBV24-1	TRBJ2-1	CATSDPGTPFEQFF
TRBV28	TRBJ1-2	CASSPTGQGAANYGYTF
TRBV4-1	TRBJ2-1	CASSQMAGTSGLDEQFF
TRBV5-1	TRBJ2-7	CASSLTSGNLEQYF
TRBV6-1	TRBJ2-3	CASILVVPRDGTDTQYF
TRBV12-3/TRBV12-4	TRBJ2-4	CASSLRNIQYF
TRBV27	TRBJ2-3	CASSLSERGYTDTQYF
TRBV20-1	TRBJ1-4	CSARRETSPQNINEKLFF
TRBV5-1	TRBJ1-3	CASSLVIYRRDPSWGNTIYF
TRBV9	TRBJ2-5	CASSAEGGRETQYF
TRBV7-9	TRBJ1-1	CASSLVPAEAFF
TRBV15	TRBJ2-5	CATSSERQGVPYQETQYF
TRBV12-3/TRBV12-4	TRBJ2-6	CATRTDSGANVLTF
TRBV5-1	TRBJ2-2	CDSSLAELAGEANTGELFF
TRBV5-1	TRBJ2-7	CASSFSSGGSYEQYF
TRBV27	TRBJ1-1	CASSFSREGTEAFF